Below are 13 T cell receptor beta chains sequenced from a single sample in a study of beta chain features in type 1 diabetes. cDNA synthesis used the whole RNA isolate, giving expressed TCRB sequences. This table comes from immunoSEQ multiplex PCR, and its TCRdb copy is limited to in-frame clones, with some not included. The sample has 130,000 or so clones; around a tenth are singletons. Material for sequencing was central memory CD4+ T cells from blood. These TCRs come from a man younger than 35 in good health.

This clone was detected ten times or more. The rearrangement links TRBV23-1 to TRBJ2-5; 8 bases match TRBD2. TRBV23-1 is reported as an ORF; its role is uncertain. The ends lost 0 bases at V and 3 bases at J; junction bases unmatched: 15. This CDR3 spans 19 amino acids. The CDR3 DNA reads TGCGCCAGCAGTCAATCGCCAGGAAGGGCTAGCGGGCCTAAAGAGACCCAGTACTTC. The encoded protein is CASSQSPGRASGPKETQYF.

The CDR3 region is CASSLTPRAGEFYGYTF. The CDR3 DNA follows: TGTGCCAGCAGTTTGACCCCAAGGGCAGGGGAATTCTATGGCTACACCTTC. The rearrangement uses TRBV27 and TRBJ1-2; D may be TRBD1 (6 bases). Trimming left V 3 bases short and J 4 bases short, with 21 bases between. The CDR3 sequence is 17 residues long. CDR1 MNHEY and CDR2 SMNVEV come from the germline V gene (reference sequence).

The chain recombines TRBV19 with TRBJ2-6; D may be TRBD1 (5 bases). In germline, CDR1 is LNHDA, CDR2 SQIVND (reference sequence). This CDR3 has 15 amino acids. V lost 4 bases to trimming and J lost 4 bases, with 11 bases between them. CDR3 protein: CASSRSGSGANVLTF. For the CDR3, the DNA is TGTGCCAGTAGTAGGTCAGGGTCCGGGGCCAACGTCCTGACTTTC.

This clone occurred a few times. J is TRBJ2-1 and V is TRBV7-2, with 10 positions matching TRBD2. V trimming: 5 bases; J trimming: 4 bases; junction bases outside the gene matches: 5. The CDR3 runs to 15 residues. In germline, CDR1 is SGHTA, CDR2 FQGNSA. The DNA for the CDR3 is TGTGCCAGCAGCGAAGGACTAGCGGAGTACAATGAGCAGTTCTTC. Translating gives CASSEGLAEYNEQFF.

This clone was seen only a few times. The gene calls are TRBV5-1 and TRBJ2-1; 12 positions match TRBD1. There are 15 residues in the CDR3. The germline V gene encodes CDR1 SGHRS and CDR2 YFSETQ. Unmatched junction bases numbered 4, after V lost 3 bases and J lost 6 bases. CDR3 sequence: CASSWGQGAINEQFF. In nucleotides, the CDR3 is TGCGCCAGCAGCTGGGGACAGGGGGCTATCAATGAGCAGTTCTTC.

In its sample, this clone was seen once. This chain connects TRBV6-1 to TRBJ1-6, with TRBD1 matching over 9 bases. The CDR3 is made up of 14 amino acids. J was trimmed by 10 bases and V by 4 bases; bases with no gene match: 5. Germline V CDR1 and CDR2: MNHNS, SASEGT. CDR3 DNA sequence: TGTGCCAGCAGTGTGTGGACAGGGGAATCACCCCTCCACTTT. It yields the protein CASSVWTGESPLHF.

This clone was seen a handful of times. The genes are TRBV2 and TRBJ2-2, with D perhaps TRBD1 (5 bases). V was clipped by 6 bases and J by 6 bases, with 11 bases between them. There are 13 residues in the CDR3. Germline CDR1 reads SNHLY; CDR2 reads FYNNEI. The CDR3 nucleotides read TGTGCCAGCAGGGGCAGGGCTGCCGGGGAGCTGTTTTTT. Residues: CASRGRAAGELFF.

This clone turned up a few times. The chain is built from TRBV19 and TRBJ2-3, with 9 bases aligning to TRBD1. V lost 6 bases, J lost 1 base, and 5 bases stayed unmatched. CDR3 length: 15 amino acids. CDR1 LNHDA and CDR2 SQIVND come from the germline V gene (reference sequence). The CDR3 loop reads CASRRQGDGTDTQYF. CDR3 nucleotides: TGTGCCAGTAGGCGACAGGGGGATGGCACAGATACGCAGTATTTT.

The table lists this clone with a few counts. The chain is built from TRBV5-1 and TRBJ2-3; 7 nucleotides align to TRBD2. Germline loops: CDR1 SGHRS, CDR2 YFSETQ. The CDR3 contains 15 residues. V shed 3 bases, J shed 1 base, and the junction held 5 bases outside the gene matches. CDR3 nucleotides: TGCGCCAGCAGCTCGGGACTAACGGGCACAGATACGCAGTATTTT. This sequence encodes CASSSGLTGTDTQYF. Full variable domain (rest looked up from reference TRBV5-1 and TRBJ2-3): KAGVTQTPRYLIKTRGQQVTLSCSPISGHRSVSWYQQTPGQGLQFLFEYFSETQRNKGNFPGRFSGRQFSNSRSEMNVSTLELGDSALYLCASSSGLTGTDTQYFGPGTRLTVL.

The chain employs TRBV15 and TRBJ2-1, with TRBD2 matching over 10 bases. The germline V gene has CDR1 LNHNV and CDR2 YYDKDF (reference sequence). This CDR3 is 17 amino acids long. After removal of 1 base from V and 2 bases from J, the junction contained 5 bases not matched to a gene. The CDR3 sequence: CATSRGGAGGAYNEQFF. CDR3 DNA sequence: TGTGCCACCAGCAGAGGGGGAGCGGGGGGGGCCTACAATGAGCAGTTCTTC.

This sequence joins TRBV7-3 and TRBJ2-3; 7 bases align to TRBD1. This CDR3 is 14 amino acids long. V was pared by 5 bases and J by 1 base, with 3 bases of the junction left unmatched. Germline CDR1 SGHTA, CDR2 FQGTGA. As DNA, the CDR3 is TGTGCCAGCAGCCCGACAGGGCGCACAGATACGCAGTATTTT. Its protein product is CASSPTGRTDTQYF.

This clone was counted between two and nine times. The chain uses TRBV30 and TRBJ1-2; TRBD1 aligns across 10 bases. Germline V gives CDR1 GTSNPN, CDR2 SVGIG (reference sequence). V shed 3 bases and J 4 bases; nucleotides not matched to a gene: 5. The length of the CDR3 is 14 residues. The CDR3 DNA follows: TGTGCCTGGAGCCGGGACAGGGGAGGCTATGGCTACACCTTC. The encoded protein is CAWSRDRGGYGYTF.

The chain is built from TRBV4-1 and TRBJ1-5, with D perhaps TRBD1 (6 bases). The V gene's germline CDR1 is MGHRA and CDR2 YSYEKL. V was clipped by 0 bases and J by 6 bases, with 12 bases between them. The CDR3 has 15 amino acids. This chain's CDR3 is CASSQDQAGVQPQHF. CDR3 DNA sequence: TGCGCCAGCAGCCAAGATCAGGCAGGGGTTCAGCCCCAGCATTTT.